The source of this TCR beta chain is a study of blood T cell repertoires in COVID-19. On the study more broadly: Samples taken during acute and convalescent COVID-19 were collected in the United States, Italy and Spain. PBMCs, B-cell-depleted T cells, or T cells provided the cDNA or gDNA that made up the material.

V was cut by 10 bases and J by 1 base, with 10 bases left in between. Germline-derived CDR1 and CDR2 are MNHEY and SMNVEV (reference sequence). The CDR3 loop spans 13 amino acids. Original analysis: The assay estimated nucleated cells by amplifying reference gene primers. Data came from immunoSEQ multiplex PCR; TCRdb stores just in-frame clones and leaves some out. That table supplies the V and J calls and clone size; D and trimming were determined from the DNA. In the table there are 250,000 or so clones, about nine tenths of which are singletons. The V gene is TRBV27, the J gene TRBJ2-2, with D maybe TRBD1 (5 bases). The specimen sequenced was peripheral blood. This receptor was taken from a man in his forties with active or convalescent COVID-19. CDR3 protein: CATRQGNTGELFF. Written as DNA, the CDR3 is TGTGCCACCAGGCAGGGGAACACCGGGGAGCTGTTTTTT.